This T cell receptor beta chain was obtained from a study of CD8+ T cells in alopecia areata. Study-wide background: Those treated were given oral tofacitinib at 5 to 10 mg twice daily. Study outcomes and limitations: Mice showed clearer TCR sharing than patients did, a gap that was possibly HLA-related. Normal scalp showed lower clonality than lesional scalp, especially alopecia totalis/universalis.

The investigators collected lesional scalp punch biopsies and peripheral blood from alopecia areata patients. RNA extraction and reverse transcription yielded cDNA as sequencing template. Method: immunoSEQ multiplex PCR; TCRdb's copy keeps in-frame clones and lacks some. Here the sample spans about 14,000 clones, approximately 50% being singletons. In germline, CDR1 is KGHSH, CDR2 LQKENI. Trimming pared 6 bases from V and 5 bases from J, leaving 11 bases between. The CDR3 loop spans 12 amino acids. Concerning this clone: What it binds is not known.

J is TRBJ2-7 and V is TRBV18, with D possibly being TRBD1 or TRBD2 (5 bases each). The receptor was isolated from a human donor with alopecia areata. Source: skin, taken at week 0. The CDR3 protein is CASSLEGHEQYF. CDR3 DNA sequence: TGTGCCAGCTCCCTCGAGGGGCACGAGCAGTACTTC.